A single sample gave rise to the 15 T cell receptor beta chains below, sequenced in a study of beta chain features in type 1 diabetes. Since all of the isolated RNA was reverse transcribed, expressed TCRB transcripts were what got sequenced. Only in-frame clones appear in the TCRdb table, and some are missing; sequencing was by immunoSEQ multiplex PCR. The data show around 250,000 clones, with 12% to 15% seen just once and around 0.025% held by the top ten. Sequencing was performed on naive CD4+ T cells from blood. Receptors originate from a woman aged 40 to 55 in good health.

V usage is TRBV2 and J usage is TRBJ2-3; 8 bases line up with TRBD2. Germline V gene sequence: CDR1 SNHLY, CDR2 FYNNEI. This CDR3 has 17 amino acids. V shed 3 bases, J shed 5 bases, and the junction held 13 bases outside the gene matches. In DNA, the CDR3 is TGTGCCAGCAGTGACCCTAGCGGGTGGTTTCAGGTAGATACGCAGTATTTT. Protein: CASSDPSGWFQVDTQYF.

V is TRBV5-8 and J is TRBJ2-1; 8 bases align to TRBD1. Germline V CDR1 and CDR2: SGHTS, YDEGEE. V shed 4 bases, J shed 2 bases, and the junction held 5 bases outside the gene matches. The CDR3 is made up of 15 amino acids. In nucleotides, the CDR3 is TGTGCCAGCAGCCCGGGACAGGCTACCTACAATGAGCAGTTCTTC. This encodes CASSPGQATYNEQFF.

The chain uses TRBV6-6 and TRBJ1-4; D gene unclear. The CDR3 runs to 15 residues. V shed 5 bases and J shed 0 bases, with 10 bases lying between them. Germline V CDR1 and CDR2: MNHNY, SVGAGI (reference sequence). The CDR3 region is CASSGSLTTNEKLFF. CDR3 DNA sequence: TGTGCCAGCAGTGGCTCGCTGACAACTAATGAAAAACTGTTTTTT.

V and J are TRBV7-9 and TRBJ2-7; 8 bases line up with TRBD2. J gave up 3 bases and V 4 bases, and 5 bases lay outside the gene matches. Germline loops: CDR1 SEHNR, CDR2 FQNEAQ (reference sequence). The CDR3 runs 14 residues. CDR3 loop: CASSSIGGVYEQYF. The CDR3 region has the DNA TGTGCCAGCAGCTCAATCGGGGGGGTCTACGAGCAGTACTTC.

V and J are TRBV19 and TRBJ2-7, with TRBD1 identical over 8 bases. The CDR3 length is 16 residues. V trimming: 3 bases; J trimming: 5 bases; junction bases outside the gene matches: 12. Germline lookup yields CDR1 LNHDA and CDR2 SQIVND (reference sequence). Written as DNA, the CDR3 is TGTGCCAGTAGTATCGTGTTGGACAGGGTGATCCACGAGCAGTACTTC. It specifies CASSIVLDRVIHEQYF.

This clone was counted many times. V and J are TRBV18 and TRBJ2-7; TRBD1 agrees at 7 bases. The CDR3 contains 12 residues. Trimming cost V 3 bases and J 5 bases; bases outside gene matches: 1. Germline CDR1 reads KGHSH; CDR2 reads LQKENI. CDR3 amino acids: CASSPTGNEQYF. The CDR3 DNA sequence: TGTGCCAGCTCACCGACAGGGAACGAGCAGTACTTC. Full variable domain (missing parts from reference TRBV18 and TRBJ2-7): NAGVMQNPRHLVRRRGQEARLRCSPMKGHSHVYWYRQLPEEGLKFMVYLQKENIIDESGMPKERFSAEFPKEGPSILRIQQVVRGDSAAYFCASSPTGNEQYFGPGTRLTVT.

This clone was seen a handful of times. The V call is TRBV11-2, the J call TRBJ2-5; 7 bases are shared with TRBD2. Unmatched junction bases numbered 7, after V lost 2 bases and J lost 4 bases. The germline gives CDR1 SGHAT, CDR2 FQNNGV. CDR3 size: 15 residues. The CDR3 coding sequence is TGTGCCAGCAGCTTATCCTCGGGGGGAGTAGAGACCCAGTACTTC. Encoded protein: CASSLSSGGVETQYF.

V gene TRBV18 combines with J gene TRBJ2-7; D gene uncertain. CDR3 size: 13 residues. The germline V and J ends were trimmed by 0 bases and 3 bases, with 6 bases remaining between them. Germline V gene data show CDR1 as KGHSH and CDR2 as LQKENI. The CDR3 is CASSPPNSYEQYF. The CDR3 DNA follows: TGTGCCAGCTCACCACCGAACAGCTACGAGCAGTACTTC.

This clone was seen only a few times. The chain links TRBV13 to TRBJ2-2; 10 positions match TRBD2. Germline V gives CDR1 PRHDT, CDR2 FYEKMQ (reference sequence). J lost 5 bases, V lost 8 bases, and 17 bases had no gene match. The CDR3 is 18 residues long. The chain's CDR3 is CASAPTSGGALRTGELFF. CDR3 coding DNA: TGTGCCAGCGCCCCTACGAGCGGGGGGGCCTTGAGAACCGGGGAGCTGTTTTTT. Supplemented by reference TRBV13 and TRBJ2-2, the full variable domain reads AAGVIQSPRHLIKEKRETATLKCYPIPRHDTVYWYQQGPGQDPQFLISFYEKMQSDKGSIPDRFSAQQFSDYHSELNMSSLELGDSALYFCASAPTSGGALRTGELFFGEGSRLTVL.

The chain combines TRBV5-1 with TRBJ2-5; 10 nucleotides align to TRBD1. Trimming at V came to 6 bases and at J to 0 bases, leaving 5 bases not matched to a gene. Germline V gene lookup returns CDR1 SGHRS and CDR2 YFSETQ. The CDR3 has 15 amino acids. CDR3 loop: CASKPGTGDQETQYF. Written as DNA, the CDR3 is TGCGCCAGCAAGCCCGGGACAGGGGACCAAGAGACCCAGTACTTC. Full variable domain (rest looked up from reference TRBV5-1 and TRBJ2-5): KAGVTQTPRYLIKTRGQQVTLSCSPISGHRSVSWYQQTPGQGLQFLFEYFSETQRNKGNFPGRFSGRQFSNSRSEMNVSTLELGDSALYLCASKPGTGDQETQYFGPGTRLLVL.

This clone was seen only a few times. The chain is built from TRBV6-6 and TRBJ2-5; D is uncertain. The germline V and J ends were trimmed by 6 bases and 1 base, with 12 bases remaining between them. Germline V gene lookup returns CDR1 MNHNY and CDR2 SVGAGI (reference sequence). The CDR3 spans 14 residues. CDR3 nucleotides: TGTGCCAGCAGACCAAACAACATCCAAGAGACCCAGTACTTC. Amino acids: CASRPNNIQETQYF.

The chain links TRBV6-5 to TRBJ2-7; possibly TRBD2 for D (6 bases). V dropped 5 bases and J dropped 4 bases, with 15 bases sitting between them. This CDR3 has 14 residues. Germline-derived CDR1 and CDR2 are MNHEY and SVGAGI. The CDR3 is CASSGGTRQYEQYF. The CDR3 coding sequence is TGTGCCAGCAGTGGCGGGACCAGGCAGTACGAGCAGTACTTC.

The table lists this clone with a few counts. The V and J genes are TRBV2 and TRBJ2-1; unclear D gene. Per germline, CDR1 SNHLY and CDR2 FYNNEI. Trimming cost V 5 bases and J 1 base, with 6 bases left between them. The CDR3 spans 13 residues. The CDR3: CASSPRSYNEQFF. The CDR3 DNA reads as TGTGCCAGCAGTCCTAGGTCCTACAATGAGCAGTTCTTC.

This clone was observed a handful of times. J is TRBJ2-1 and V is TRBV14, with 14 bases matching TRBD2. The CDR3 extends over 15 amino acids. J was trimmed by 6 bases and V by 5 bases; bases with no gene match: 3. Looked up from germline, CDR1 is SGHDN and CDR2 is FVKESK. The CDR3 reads CASSGLAGGFNEQFF. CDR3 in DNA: TGTGCCAGCAGCGGACTAGCGGGGGGATTCAATGAGCAGTTCTTC. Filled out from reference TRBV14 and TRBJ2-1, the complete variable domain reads EAGVTQFPSHSVIEKGQTVTLRCDPISGHDNLYWYRRVMGKEIKFLLHFVKESKQDESGMPNNRFLAERTGGTYSTLKVQPAELEDSGVYFCASSGLAGGFNEQFFGPGTRLTVL.

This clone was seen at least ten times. Here the CDR3 DNA reads TGTGCCAGCAGCGACTTCGCCAGGACAGGGTCCGGGGAGCTGTTTTTT. Translation: CASSDFARTGSGELFF. The J gene is TRBJ2-2, the V gene TRBV7-9, with 8 bases that match TRBD1. This CDR3 is built from 16 residues. Germline V gene data show CDR1 as SEHNR and CDR2 as FQNEAQ (reference sequence). J was trimmed by 6 bases and V by 5 bases; bases with no gene match: 11.